Each of the 24 T cell receptor beta chains below was sequenced from the same sample in a study of OX40 agonist ivuxolimab in advanced cancers. Sequenced by immunoSEQ multiplex PCR; TCRdb stores in-frame clones only, minus some. The sample contains 87,000 or so clones, 80% to 90% of which appear only once. The sequences come from CD4+ or CD8+ T cells sorted from blood, collected in a trial of the OX40 agonist ivuxolimab. The receptors come from an adult with an advanced solid tumor such as melanoma, head and neck, liver or kidney cancer.

The chain uses TRBV6-5 and TRBJ2-7; possibly TRBD1 for D (5 bases). Per the germline V gene, CDR1 is MNHEY and CDR2 is SVGAGI. Trimming shortened V by 7 bases and J by 7 bases, and 11 bases separated the two germline ends. CDR3 length: 11 residues. The CDR3 DNA sequence: TGTGCCAGCACCTGGTCAGGGGAGCAGTACTTC. Amino acid sequence: CASTWSGEQYF.

This clone was observed a single time. The gene calls are TRBV10-2 and TRBJ1-1; D might be TRBD1 (5 bases). Trimming shortened V by 3 bases and J by 1 base, and 12 bases separated the two germline ends. Germline assignment: CDR1 WSHSY and CDR2 SAAADI. This CDR3 has 15 amino acids. This chain's CDR3 is CASSESGGTNTEAFF. CDR3 bases: TGCGCCAGCAGTGAATCCGGAGGGACGAACACTGAAGCTTTCTTT.

The chain is built from TRBV7-3 and TRBJ2-5; D could derive from TRBD1 or TRBD2 (5 bases each). With 3 bases removed from V and 2 bases from J, the gap between germline ends came to 13 bases. Germline values: CDR1 SGHTA, CDR2 FQGTGA. CDR3 size: 15 residues. The CDR3 sequence is CASSLGPGEQETQYF. The CDR3, as DNA: TGTGCCAGCAGCTTGGGACCCGGAGAACAAGAGACCCAGTACTTC.

The J gene is TRBJ2-1, the V gene TRBV5-1; 8 positions agree with TRBD1. With V trimmed by 2 bases and J by 8 bases, 6 bases remained unmatched. The germline gives CDR1 SGHRS, CDR2 YFSETQ. CDR3 length: 14 amino acids. The CDR3 DNA reads TGCGCCAGCAGCTTTGACAGGGGTGGTCATGAGCAGTTCTTC. It encodes CASSFDRGGHEQFF.

The chain uses TRBV7-2 and TRBJ2-5; perhaps D is TRBD1 or TRBD2 (5 bases each). This CDR3 contains 14 residues. Germline V lookup: CDR1 SGHTA, CDR2 FQGNSA. Trimming stripped 1 base from V and 4 bases from J, with 10 bases between. The CDR3 protein is CASSLGGTRETQYF. For the CDR3, the DNA is TGTGCCAGCAGCTTAGGTGGGACGAGAGAGACCCAGTACTTC.

V and J are TRBV6-1 and TRBJ1-1, with D tentatively TRBD1 (5 bases). The CDR3 is made up of 14 amino acids. Per germline, CDR1 MNHNS and CDR2 SASEGT. The V and J ends lost 6 bases and 3 bases respectively, with 14 bases between them. CDR3 bases: TGTGCCAGCAGAACGACTGGACAATACACTGAAGCTTTCTTT. Its translation is CASRTTGQYTEAFF.

The chain couples TRBV6-5 to TRBJ2-7; 7 bases fit TRBD2. V trimming: 5 bases; J trimming: 2 bases; junction bases outside the gene matches: 9. CDR3 size: 15 residues. Per the germline V gene, CDR1 is MNHEY and CDR2 is SVGAGI. The DNA for the CDR3 is TGTGCCAGCAGTCCTATAGCGGGTGCACCCTACGAGCAGTACTTC. Its translation is CASSPIAGAPYEQYF.

The V call is TRBV6-5, the J call TRBJ2-5; 7 nucleotides agree with TRBD2. The J call may be faulty, since TRBJ2-7 better matches the DNA end. Germline-derived CDR1 and CDR2 are MNHEY and SVGAGI. CDR3 length: 15 residues. CDR3 loop: CASSSPVGGNHEQYF. CDR3 DNA: TGTGCCAGCAGTTCCCCCGTGGGAGGGAACCACGAGCAGTACTTC.

The rearrangement uses TRBV9 and TRBJ2-5, with 8 bases matching TRBD1. The CDR3 length is 15 residues. The germline CDR1 and CDR2 sequences are SGDLS and YYNGEE. The V segment lost 4 bases and the J segment 4 bases; nucleotides outside the gene matches: 9. The CDR3 region has the DNA TGTGCCAGCAGCAAATGGACAGGGTGGGGAGAGACCCAGTACTTC. Residues: CASSKWTGWGETQYF.

V usage is TRBV7-3 and J usage is TRBJ2-5, with TRBD1 matching 9 bases. Germline V CDR1 and CDR2: SGHTA, FQGTGA. The V segment lost 5 bases and the J segment 5 bases; nucleotides outside the gene matches: 9. The CDR3 contains 15 residues. CDR3 bases: TGTGCCAGCAGCCTTGGGACAGGGCTTCAGGAGACCCAGTACTTC. Its translation is CASSLGTGLQETQYF.

The chain uses TRBV7-2 and TRBJ2-5; TRBD1 or TRBD2 may be the D gene (5 bases each). V was trimmed by 1 base and J by 5 bases, leaving 11 bases between them. The CDR3 consists of 14 residues. Looked up from germline, CDR1 is SGHTA and CDR2 is FQGNSA. In DNA, the CDR3 is TGTGCCAGCAGCTTAGAGGCCGGGACGGAGACCCAGTACTTC. Translated: CASSLEAGTETQYF.

The rearrangement links TRBV5-6 to TRBJ1-2; TRBD1 might be the D (6 bases). CDR1 and CDR2 from the germline V gene are SGHDT and YYEEEE. Trimming shortened V by 4 bases and J by 1 base, and 14 bases separated the two germline ends. This CDR3 has 15 residues. CDR3 loop: CASSPEGGFNYGYTF. For the CDR3, the DNA is TGTGCCAGCAGCCCGGAGGGGGGATTTAACTATGGCTACACCTTC.

The chain is built from TRBV2 and TRBJ2-3, with D perhaps matching TRBD1 (6 bases). V lost 2 bases and J 1 base, leaving 10 bases between the germline ends. Germline V gives CDR1 SNHLY, CDR2 FYNNEI. This CDR3 comprises 15 residues. The CDR3 DNA reads TGTGCCAGCAGTGAAACCTCAGGGGGCACAGATACGCAGTATTTT. As protein: CASSETSGGTDTQYF.

The V call is TRBV7-2, the J call TRBJ2-4; the match to TRBD2 covers 10 bases. The J segment lost 1 base and the V segment lost 6 bases, leaving 3 bases of the junction unmatched. Germline assignment: CDR1 SGHTA and CDR2 FQGNSA. The CDR3 contains 15 residues. CDR3 nucleotide sequence: TGTGCCAGCAGTTATAGCGGGAGGGCCAAAAACATTCAGTACTTC. The encoded protein is CASSYSGRAKNIQYF.

This clone has just a few counts. V is TRBV5-1 and J is TRBJ2-1; 7 bases are shared with TRBD2. Germline V gives CDR1 SGHRS, CDR2 YFSETQ. The V segment lost 3 bases and the J segment 5 bases; nucleotides outside the gene matches: 8. The CDR3 extends over 15 amino acids. The chain's CDR3 is CASSWTGLADNEQFF. CDR3 in DNA: TGCGCCAGCAGCTGGACCGGGCTAGCGGACAATGAGCAGTTCTTC.

The V call is TRBV5-1, the J call TRBJ2-3; TRBD1 matches at 8 bases. J lost 1 base, V lost 7 bases, and 5 bases had no gene match. Germline V CDR1 and CDR2: SGHRS, YFSETQ. CDR3 size: 14 residues. CDR3 in amino acids: CASERGQGTDTQYF. CDR3 nucleotide sequence: TGCGCCAGCGAACGGGGACAGGGCACAGATACGCAGTATTTT. Supplemented by reference TRBV5-1 and TRBJ2-3, the full variable domain reads KAGVTQTPRYLIKTRGQQVTLSCSPISGHRSVSWYQQTPGQGLQFLFEYFSETQRNKGNFPGRFSGRQFSNSRSEMNVSTLELGDSALYLCASERGQGTDTQYFGPGTRLTVL.

The rearrangement links TRBV27 to TRBJ2-5, with TRBD1 identical over 8 bases. V was clipped by 8 bases and J by 5 bases; unmatched bases: 16. The CDR3 is made up of 16 amino acids. From germline, CDR1 is MNHEY and CDR2 SMNVEV (reference sequence). This CDR3 is CASRVGMDRVAETQYF. The DNA of the CDR3 is TGTGCCAGCCGTGTTGGTATGGACAGGGTTGCGGAGACCCAGTACTTC.

CDR3 nucleotide sequence: TGTGCCAGCAGTTACTCCAAAGCTAGCGGAGAGCAGTTCTTC. Its translation is CASSYSKASGEQFF. The J gene is TRBJ2-1, the V gene TRBV6-5; TRBD2 matches 7 bases. The CDR3 contains 14 residues. The V and J ends lost 0 bases and 10 bases, in that order; junction bases with no gene match: 6. Germline V gene sequence: CDR1 MNHEY, CDR2 SVGAGI.

This clone was observed a handful of times. The chain couples TRBV2 to TRBJ1-2; D remains unclear. The CDR3 covers 11 residues. The V end was cut by 5 bases, the J end by 8 bases, with 9 bases between. In germline, CDR1 is SNHLY, CDR2 FYNNEI. The CDR3: CASSPRSGYTF. The DNA for the CDR3 is TGTGCCAGCAGTCCGAGATCAGGCTACACCTTC.

The chain carries TRBV7-2 and TRBJ1-2; D might be TRBD1 (5 bases). CDR1 and CDR2 from the germline V gene are SGHTA and FQGNSA. This CDR3 has 15 amino acids. V lost 4 bases and J 5 bases, leaving 17 bases between the germline ends. DNA for the CDR3: TGTGCCAGCAGCTCCCCCGGCCGGGGCCAATATGGCTACACCTTC. This translates into CASSSPGRGQYGYTF.

Written as DNA, the CDR3 is TGTGCCAGCAGGGTAGCGGGAGCTCGCTCCTACAATGAGCAGTTCTTC. It yields the protein CASRVAGARSYNEQFF. V is TRBV11-2 and J is TRBJ2-1; 9 bases map to TRBD2. Germline-derived CDR1 and CDR2 are SGHAT and FQNNGV. The CDR3 consists of 16 residues. After removal of 6 bases from V and 0 bases from J, the junction contained 6 bases not matched to a gene.

The chain uses TRBV28 and TRBJ2-1; 11 bases map to TRBD2. CDR1 is MDHEN, CDR2 SYDVKM, per germline. V lost 3 bases and J lost 9; bases outside the gene matches: 10. The CDR3 consists of 16 residues. The CDR3 nucleotides are TGTGCCAGCAGTTTGACTAGCGGGACCCTTGCGGGTGAGCAGTTCTTC. It is translated as CASSLTSGTLAGEQFF.

The chain uses TRBV7-2 and TRBJ2-7; D remains unclear. V lost 2 bases and J 2 bases, leaving 10 bases between the germline ends. The CDR3 is made up of 14 amino acids. Germline CDR1 and CDR2: SGHTA and FQGNSA. The CDR3 reads CASSLNAITYEQYF. Here the CDR3 DNA reads TGTGCCAGCAGCTTAAATGCTATAACCTACGAGCAGTACTTC.

The rearrangement uses TRBV6-5 and TRBJ2-7; possible D gene TRBD1, 6 bases. This CDR3 has 13 amino acids. Trimming stripped 6 bases from V and 2 bases from J, with 11 bases between. Germline lookup yields CDR1 MNHEY and CDR2 SVGAGI. The CDR3 sequence is CASSRDKAYEQYF. The CDR3 nucleotides read TGTGCCAGCAGCCGGGACAAAGCCTACGAGCAGTACTTC.